One and the same sample provided the 32 T cell receptor beta chains below, sequenced in a study of blood T cell repertoires in COVID-19. The data were produced by immunoSEQ multiplex PCR, yet TCRdb's version contains in-frame clones alone and is incomplete. The sample carries hundreds of thousands of clones, about 87% recorded once. Sequenced: peripheral blood. These receptors all come from a woman aged 70-85 years with COVID-19, enrolled during active disease.

The gene calls are TRBV7-9 and TRBJ2-7; D remains ambiguous. Trimming took 4 bases from V and 1 from J, leaving 5 bases between them. The CDR3 runs to 12 residues. CDR1 and CDR2 (germline): SEHNR, FQNEAQ (reference sequence). CDR3 nucleotides: TGTGCCAGCAGCTCCAGTTCCTACGAGCAGTACTTC. As protein: CASSSSSYEQYF.

The chain joins TRBV27 to TRBJ2-3; TRBD1 matches at 7 bases. With V trimmed by 2 bases and J by 4 bases, 9 bases remained unmatched. CDR1 and CDR2 (germline): MNHEY, SMNVEV (reference sequence). The CDR3 is 16 residues long. The CDR3 loop reads CASSLDRGTASDTQYF. CDR3 in DNA: TGTGCCAGCAGTTTAGATAGGGGGACAGCGTCAGATACGCAGTATTTT.

This clone was picked up many times. The chain joins TRBV7-3 to TRBJ2-1, with TRBD1 as a possible D gene (6 bases). The germline CDR1 and CDR2 sequences are SGHTA and FQGTGA. The CDR3 loop spans 18 amino acids. V lost 2 bases, J lost 5 bases, and 22 bases lay in between. CDR3 region: CASSLQPWGSKGDNEQFF. The CDR3, as DNA: TGTGCCAGCAGCTTACAACCCTGGGGCAGCAAGGGGGACAATGAGCAGTTCTTC.

The chain has TRBV3-1 (or the pseudogene TRBV3-2) and TRBJ2-5; 11 positions match TRBD1. The junction had 6 bases not matched to a gene; V was cut back by 5 bases and J by 10 bases. CDR1 LGHDT and CDR2 YNNKEL come from the germline V gene (reference sequence). The CDR3 consists of 13 residues. The CDR3 is CASSRRDRGDQYF. CDR3 in DNA: TGTGCCAGCAGCAGAAGGGACAGGGGGGACCAGTACTTC.

V is TRBV5-4 and J is TRBJ1-5; D gene unclear. The V gene lost 0 bases and the J gene lost 6 bases, with 16 bases spanning the gap. Germline values: CDR1 SGHNT, CDR2 YYREEE (reference sequence). This CDR3 has 16 amino acids. CDR3 in DNA: TGTGCCAGCAGCTTGGGGGCCCCAGCCCGGGGTCAGCCCCAGCATTTT. The encoded protein is CASSLGAPARGQPQHF.

This sequence joins TRBV5-1 and TRBJ2-3; 12 positions agree with TRBD2. This CDR3 is built from 17 residues. V lost 4 bases and J lost 2; bases outside the gene matches: 8. Germline loops: CDR1 SGHRS, CDR2 YFSETQ. As DNA, the CDR3 is TGCGCCAGCAGCCCGACCCGGACTAGCGGGACCACAGATACGCAGTATTTT. Translation: CASSPTRTSGTTDTQYF.

The rearrangement links TRBV6-2 or TRBV6-3 to TRBJ2-7; 8 bases align to TRBD2. The CDR3 length is 14 residues. With V trimmed by 5 bases and J by 3 bases, 6 bases remained unmatched. CDR1 and CDR2 (germline): MNHEY, SVGEGT. As DNA, the CDR3 is TGTGCCAGCAGTCAGAGCGGGGGAAGCTACGAGCAGTACTTC. This codes for CASSQSGGSYEQYF.

As concerns this clone: The junction does not match germline at one end; this may be a read error. The chain recombines TRBV7-7 with TRBJ2-6; no clear D gene. Germline loops: CDR1 SSHAT, CDR2 FNYEAQ (reference sequence). The length of the CDR3 is 18 residues. Here the CDR3 DNA reads TGTGCTAGCAGCCCCGAAGGCTTAGCTTTGGCTGGGGCCAACGTCCTGACTTTC. Amino acids: CASSPEGLALAGANVLTF.

The chain has TRBV6-6 and TRBJ2-7; the D is unclear. V shed 2 bases and J shed 2 bases, with 7 bases lying between them. The CDR3 is 13 amino acids. The V gene's germline CDR1 is MNHNY and CDR2 SVGAGI (reference sequence). CDR3 nucleotide sequence: TGTGCCAGCAGTTACGGTCGCGCCTACGAGCAGTACTTC. It is translated as CASSYGRAYEQYF.

This clone is a singleton in its sample. The gene calls are TRBV6-1 and TRBJ2-3; no definite D call. The CDR3 has 16 residues. V was pared by 2 bases and J by 6 bases, with 18 bases between. Germline CDR1 MNHNS, CDR2 SASEGT. In DNA form, the CDR3 reads TGTGCCAGCAGTGAATTCCCCGTGTTACCCGGGGATACGCAGTATTTT. Amino acid sequence: CASSEFPVLPGDTQYF.

CDR3 bases: TGCGCCAGCACTCCGGACAGTAGCACAGATACGCAGTATTTT. Translation gives CASTPDSSTDTQYF. The chain uses TRBV5-1 and TRBJ2-3; D is perhaps TRBD1 (6 bases). The CDR3 contains 14 residues. Trimming took 6 bases from V and 0 from J, leaving 11 bases between them. The V gene's germline CDR1 is SGHRS and CDR2 YFSETQ.

This chain links TRBV4-2 with TRBJ2-2; 9 nucleotides agree with TRBD1. The J segment lost 7 bases and the V segment lost 1 base, leaving 13 bases of the junction unmatched. The CDR3 loop spans 18 amino acids. Germline V gene lookup returns CDR1 LGHNA and CDR2 YNFKEQ. CDR3 DNA: TGTGCCAGCAGCCAAGGAGTATCGGGACAGGGTGCCATCGGGGAGCTGTTTTTT. It codes for CASSQGVSGQGAIGELFF.

J is TRBJ1-3 and V is TRBV9; maybe TRBD1 (5 bases). With 4 bases removed from V and 0 bases from J, the gap between germline ends came to 11 bases. CDR1 SGDLS and CDR2 YYNGEE come from the germline V gene. The CDR3 is 15 amino acids. CDR3 in amino acids: CASSTTTGSGNTIYF. The CDR3 DNA reads as TGTGCCAGCAGCACCACCACAGGCTCTGGAAACACCATATATTTT. Filled out from reference TRBV9 and TRBJ1-3, the complete variable domain reads DSGVTQTPKHLITATGQRVTLRCSPRSGDLSVYWYQQSLDQGLQFLIQYYNGEERAKGNILERFSAQQFPDLHSELNLSSLELGDSALYFCASSTTTGSGNTIYFGEGSWLTVV.

CDR3 sequence reads: CASSPEYEQYF. The DNA for the CDR3 is TGTGCCAGCTCACCTGAGTACGAGCAGTACTTC. The V and J genes are TRBV18 and TRBJ2-7, with unresolved D. Trimming pared 3 bases from V and 4 bases from J, leaving 4 bases between. Germline V gene sequence: CDR1 KGHSH, CDR2 LQKENI. The CDR3 extends over 11 amino acids.

V is TRBV5-4 and J is TRBJ2-7; D is perhaps TRBD1 (5 bases). V lost 1 base and J lost 2, with 13 bases in between. The germline gives CDR1 SGHNT, CDR2 YYREEE (reference sequence). The length of the CDR3 is 15 residues. CDR3 sequence (DNA): TGTGCCAGCAGCTTGTCGGCAGGGAAAGCCTACGAGCAGTACTTC. It is translated as CASSLSAGKAYEQYF.

This chain joins TRBV19 and TRBJ2-7; 13 positions agree with TRBD2. The CDR3 contains 14 residues. The germline gives CDR1 LNHDA, CDR2 SQIVND (reference sequence). J gave up 3 bases and V 9 bases, and 5 bases lay outside the gene matches. The CDR3 spells CASKTSGRNYEQYF. In DNA form, the CDR3 reads TGTGCCAGCAAGACTAGCGGGAGGAACTACGAGCAGTACTTC.

The chain has TRBV7-9 and TRBJ2-5, with 12 bases that match TRBD2. This CDR3 has 16 residues. Germline CDR1 reads SEHNR; CDR2 reads FQNEAQ (reference sequence). The V segment lost 6 bases and the J segment 4 bases; nucleotides outside the gene matches: 9. CDR3 protein: CASSERLAGAPETQYF. The CDR3 DNA is TGTGCCAGCAGTGAGAGACTAGCGGGAGCCCCAGAGACCCAGTACTTC.

The chain couples TRBV13 to TRBJ1-6; 9 bases are shared with TRBD1. Per the germline V gene, CDR1 is PRHDT and CDR2 is FYEKMQ (reference sequence). V was clipped by 3 bases and J by 10 bases; unmatched bases: 7. This CDR3 region has 15 residues. The CDR3 reads CASSFPGQGRSPLHF. The CDR3 nucleotides are TGTGCCAGCAGCTTCCCGGGACAGGGAAGGTCACCCCTCCACTTT.

The genes are TRBV28 and TRBJ1-2; 10 bases are a match to TRBD1. V gave up 4 bases and J gave up 1 base; unmatched junction bases: 6. This CDR3 region has 16 residues. Per the germline V gene, CDR1 is MDHEN and CDR2 is SYDVKM. For the CDR3, the DNA is TGTGCCAGCAGTTCGGGACAGGGGTCCTTTAACTATGGCTACACCTTC. It codes for CASSSGQGSFNYGYTF.

The V and J genes are TRBV5-1 and TRBJ2-3; TRBD2 is a possible D gene (5 bases). This CDR3 contains 13 residues. Trimming took off 4 bases at V and 1 base at J, with 7 bases between the two ends. Germline V gene lookup returns CDR1 SGHRS and CDR2 YFSETQ. The CDR3 DNA is TGCGCCAGCAGCCTTAGCGGCACAGATACGCAGTATTTT. This sequence encodes CASSLSGTDTQYF.

The genes are TRBV23-1 and TRBJ1-2, with 12 bases matching TRBD1. TRBV23-1 qualifies as an ORF whose function is uncertain. The ends lost 10 bases at V and 2 bases at J; junction bases unmatched: 17. This CDR3 contains 18 residues. CDR3 amino acids: CATNFPGTGGGDNYGYTF. The CDR3 bases are TGCGCCACCAACTTTCCCGGGACAGGGGGCGGAGACAACTATGGCTACACCTTC.

The rearrangement joins TRBV5-1 to TRBJ2-1; D may be TRBD2 (6 bases). CDR3 size: 14 residues. Per germline, CDR1 SGHRS and CDR2 YFSETQ. V lost 3 bases to trimming and J lost 4 bases, with 11 bases between them. The CDR3 protein is CASSSGLQYNEQFF. The CDR3 DNA sequence: TGCGCCAGCAGCTCGGGACTGCAATACAATGAGCAGTTCTTC.

The V and J genes are TRBV20-1 and TRBJ2-7, with D perhaps TRBD1 (7 bases). The CDR3 extends over 11 amino acids. V was pared by 6 bases and J by 6 bases, with 12 bases between. Germline V CDR1 and CDR2: DFQATT, SNEGSKA (reference sequence). CDR3 in DNA: TGCAGTGCGGGGGGACAGTTCGAGCAGTACTTC. Translation: CSAGGQFEQYF.

CDR3 nucleotides: TGTGCCAGCAGCCAAGAAGGGCTAGCGGGAGGGTCGCCCCACGAGCAGTACTTC. It translates to CASSQEGLAGGSPHEQYF. V gene TRBV4-2 combines with J gene TRBJ2-7, with TRBD2 matching over 12 bases. This CDR3 comprises 18 residues. Germline CDR1 reads LGHNA; CDR2 reads YNFKEQ. The J segment lost 5 bases and the V segment lost 0 bases, leaving 11 bases of the junction unmatched.

This chain uses TRBV7-3 with TRBJ2-2; 9 bases align to TRBD2. Trimming removed 2 bases from V and 5 bases from J; junction bases left unmatched: 9. The CDR3 extends over 17 amino acids. Germline V gene data show CDR1 as SGHTA and CDR2 as FQGTGA. DNA for the CDR3: TGTGCCAGCAGCTTACGGGTAGCGGGAGATAGGACCGGGGAGCTGTTTTTT. The encoded protein is CASSLRVAGDRTGELFF.

The CDR3 nucleotides read TGTGCCAGCACCGCCCCGGGACATATCTACGAGCAGTACTTC. Amino acids: CASTAPGHIYEQYF. V and J are TRBV28 and TRBJ2-7, with D possibly matching TRBD1 (6 bases). Trimming took off 7 bases at V and 3 bases at J, with 16 bases between the two ends. The CDR3 loop spans 14 amino acids. Germline CDR1 reads MDHEN; CDR2 reads SYDVKM.

This clone was recorded a few times. The genes are TRBV11-3 and TRBJ1-6, with D unresolved. V was cut by 5 bases and J by 5 bases, with 16 bases left in between. CDR1 and CDR2 from the germline V gene are SGHNT and YENEEA. CDR3 size: 16 residues. DNA for the CDR3: TGTGCCAGCAGCCGCGCGGCTCCAGAGAATAATTCACCCCTCCACTTT. Protein product: CASSRAAPENNSPLHF.

DNA of the CDR3: TGTGCCAGCAGCGTAACGCAGGGGGCGGGGTACGAGCAGTACTTC. Its protein is CASSVTQGAGYEQYF. This sequence joins TRBV9 and TRBJ2-7; 8 bases are shared with TRBD1. V was clipped by 1 base and J by 4 bases; unmatched bases: 7. The germline CDR1 and CDR2 sequences are SGDLS and YYNGEE. This CDR3 is built from 15 residues. The whole variable domain, filled in from reference TRBV9 and TRBJ2-7, reads DSGVTQTPKHLITATGQRVTLRCSPRSGDLSVYWYQQSLDQGLQFLIQYYNGEERAKGNILERFSAQQFPDLHSELNLSSLELGDSALYFCASSVTQGAGYEQYFGPGTRLTVT.

V is TRBV5-1 and J is TRBJ1-1; D is uncertain. The CDR3 runs 14 residues. CDR1 is SGHRS, CDR2 YFSETQ, per germline. V shed 2 bases and J shed 0 bases, with 8 bases lying between them. Here the CDR3 reads CASSFEGLNTEAFF. The CDR3 region has the DNA TGCGCCAGCAGCTTTGAGGGATTGAACACTGAAGCTTTCTTT.

The rearrangement uses TRBV11-2 and TRBJ1-1, with a tentative D call TRBD1 (5 bases). V was trimmed by 1 base and J by 3 bases, leaving 9 bases between them. The CDR3 loop spans 14 amino acids. CDR1 and CDR2 from the germline V gene are SGHAT and FQNNGV. This chain's CDR3 is CASSLGRVYTEAFF. The CDR3 DNA reads as TGTGCCAGCAGCTTAGGCAGGGTTTACACTGAAGCTTTCTTT.

This rearrangement joins TRBV11-2 to TRBJ1-1; a weak D match, TRBD1 (6 bases). This CDR3 has 13 residues. The V end lost 5 bases, the J end lost 6 bases, and 13 bases lay between the germline ends. CDR1 and CDR2 from the germline V gene are SGHAT and FQNNGV. CDR3 DNA: TGTGCCAGCAGCGGGGGCAAAACTTCTGAAGCTTTCTTT. This gives the protein CASSGGKTSEAFF.

V is TRBV7-9 and J is TRBJ2-7; no clear D gene. CDR1 is SEHNR, CDR2 FQNEAQ, per germline (reference sequence). The CDR3 spans 12 residues. Trimming pared 7 bases from V and 1 base from J, leaving 8 bases between. CDR3 protein: CASTSGSYEQYF. The CDR3 DNA sequence: TGTGCCAGCACCTCCGGGTCCTACGAGCAGTACTTC. Drawing the rest from reference TRBV7-9 and TRBJ2-7, the complete variable domain is DTGVSQNPRHKITKRGQNVTFRCDPISEHNRLYWYRQTLGQGPEFLTYFQNEAQLEKSRLLSDRFSAERPKGSFSTLEIQRTEQGDSAMYLCASTSGSYEQYFGPGTRLTVT.